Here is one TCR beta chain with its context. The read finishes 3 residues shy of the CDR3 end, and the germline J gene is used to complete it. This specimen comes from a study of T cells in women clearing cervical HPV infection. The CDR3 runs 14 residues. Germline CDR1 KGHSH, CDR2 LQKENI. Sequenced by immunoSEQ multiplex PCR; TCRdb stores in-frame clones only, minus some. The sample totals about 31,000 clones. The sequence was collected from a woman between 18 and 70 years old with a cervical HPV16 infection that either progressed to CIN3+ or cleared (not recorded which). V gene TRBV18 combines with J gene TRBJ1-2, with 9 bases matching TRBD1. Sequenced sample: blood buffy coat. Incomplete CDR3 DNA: TGTGCCAGCTCAATACCGGGACAGGGCCACGAC. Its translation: CASSIPGQGHD. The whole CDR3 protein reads CASSIPGQGHDYTF.